This T cell receptor beta chain was captured in a study of T cell responses to AZD1222 COVID-19 vaccine. The method was immunoSEQ multiplex PCR; TCRdb's version includes in-frame clones alone and lacks a portion of them. The data contain 70,000 to 95,000 clones, around 87% of them singletons. This CDR3 is built from 15 residues. V lost 8 bases to trimming and J lost 4 bases, with 21 bases between them. Germline values: CDR1 SQVTM, CDR2 ANQGSEA. V is TRBV29-1 and J is TRBJ1-3; tentative D call: TRBD1 (6 bases). The material was peripheral blood, obtained on day 0 of MenACWY control vaccination. This TCR derives from an adult in good health. The CDR3 sequence is CSTLGAPSGGNTIYF. The CDR3 coding sequence is TGCAGCACCCTGGGGGCGCCTTCAGGGGGAAACACCATATATTTT.